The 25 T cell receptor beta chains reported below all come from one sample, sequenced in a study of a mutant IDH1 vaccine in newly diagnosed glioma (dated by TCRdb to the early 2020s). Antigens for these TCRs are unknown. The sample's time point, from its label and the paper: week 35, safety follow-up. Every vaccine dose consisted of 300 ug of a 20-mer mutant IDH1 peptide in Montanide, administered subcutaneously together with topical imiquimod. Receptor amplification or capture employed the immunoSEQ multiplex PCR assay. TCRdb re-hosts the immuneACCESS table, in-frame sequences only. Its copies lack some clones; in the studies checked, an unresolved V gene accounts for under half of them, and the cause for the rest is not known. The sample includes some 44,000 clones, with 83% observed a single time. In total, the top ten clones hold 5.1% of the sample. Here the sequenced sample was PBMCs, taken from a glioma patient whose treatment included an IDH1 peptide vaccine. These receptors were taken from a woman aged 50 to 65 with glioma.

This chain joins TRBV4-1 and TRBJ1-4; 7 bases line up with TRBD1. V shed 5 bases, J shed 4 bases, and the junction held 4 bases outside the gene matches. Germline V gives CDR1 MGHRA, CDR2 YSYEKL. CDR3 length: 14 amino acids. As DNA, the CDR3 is TGCGCCAGCAGCTCCAGGGGGTTTAATGAAAAACTGTTTTTT. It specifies CASSSRGFNEKLFF.

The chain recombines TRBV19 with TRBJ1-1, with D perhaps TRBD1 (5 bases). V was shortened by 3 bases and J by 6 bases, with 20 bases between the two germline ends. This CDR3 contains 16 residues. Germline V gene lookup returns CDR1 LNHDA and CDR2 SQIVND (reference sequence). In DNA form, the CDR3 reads TGTGCCAGTAGTATTGAGGTGGCAGGGCTGGGGGCTGAAGCTTTCTTT. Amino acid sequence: CASSIEVAGLGAEAFF.

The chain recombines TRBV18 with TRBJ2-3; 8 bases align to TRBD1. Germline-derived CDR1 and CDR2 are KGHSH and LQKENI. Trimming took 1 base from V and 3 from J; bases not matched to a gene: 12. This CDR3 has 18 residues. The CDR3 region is CASSPRLLGQGGTDTQYF. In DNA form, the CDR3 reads TGTGCCAGCTCACCACGGCTCCTTGGACAGGGCGGGACAGATACGCAGTATTTT.

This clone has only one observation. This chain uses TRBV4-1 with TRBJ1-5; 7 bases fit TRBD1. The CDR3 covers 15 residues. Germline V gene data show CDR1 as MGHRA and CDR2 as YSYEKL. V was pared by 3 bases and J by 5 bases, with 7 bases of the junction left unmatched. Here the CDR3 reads CASSHDDRVHQPQHF. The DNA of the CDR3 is TGCGCCAGCAGCCATGACGACAGGGTTCATCAGCCCCAGCATTTT.

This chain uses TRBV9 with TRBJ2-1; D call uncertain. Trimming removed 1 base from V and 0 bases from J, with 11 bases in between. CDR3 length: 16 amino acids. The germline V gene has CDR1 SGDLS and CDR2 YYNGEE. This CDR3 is CASSVTVGSSYNEQFF. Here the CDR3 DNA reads TGTGCCAGCAGCGTAACGGTCGGTAGCTCCTACAATGAGCAGTTCTTC. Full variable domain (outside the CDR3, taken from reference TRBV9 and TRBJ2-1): DSGVTQTPKHLITATGQRVTLRCSPRSGDLSVYWYQQSLDQGLQFLIQYYNGEERAKGNILERFSAQQFPDLHSELNLSSLELGDSALYFCASSVTVGSSYNEQFFGPGTRLTVL.

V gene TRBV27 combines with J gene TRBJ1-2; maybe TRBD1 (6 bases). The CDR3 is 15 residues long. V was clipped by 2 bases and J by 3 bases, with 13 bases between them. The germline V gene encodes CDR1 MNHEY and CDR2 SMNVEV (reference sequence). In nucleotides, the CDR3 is TGTGCCAGCAGTTTAAGAGGGACATACTACTATGGCTACACCTTC. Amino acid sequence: CASSLRGTYYYGYTF.

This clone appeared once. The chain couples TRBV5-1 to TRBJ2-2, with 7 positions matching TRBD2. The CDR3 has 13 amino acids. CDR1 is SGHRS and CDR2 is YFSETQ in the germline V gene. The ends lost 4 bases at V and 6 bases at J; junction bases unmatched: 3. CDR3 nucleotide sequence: TGCGCCAGCAGCACCGCGGGGGCCGGGGAGCTGTTTTTT. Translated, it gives CASSTAGAGELFF. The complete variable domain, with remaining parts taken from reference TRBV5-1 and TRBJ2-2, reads KAGVTQTPRYLIKTRGQQVTLSCSPISGHRSVSWYQQTPGQGLQFLFEYFSETQRNKGNFPGRFSGRQFSNSRSEMNVSTLELGDSALYLCASSTAGAGELFFGEGSRLTVL.

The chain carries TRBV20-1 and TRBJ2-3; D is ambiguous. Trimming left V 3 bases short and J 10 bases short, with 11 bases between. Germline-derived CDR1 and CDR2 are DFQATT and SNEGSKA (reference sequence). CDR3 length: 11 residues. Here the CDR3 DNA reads TGCAGTGCTAGGTTGAGCCTCCCGCAGTATTTT. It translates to CSARLSLPQYF.

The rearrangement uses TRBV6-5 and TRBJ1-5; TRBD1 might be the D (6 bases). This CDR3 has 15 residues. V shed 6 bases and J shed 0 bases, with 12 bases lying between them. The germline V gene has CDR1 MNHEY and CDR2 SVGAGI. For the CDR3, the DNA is TGTGCCAGCAGCCAGACAGGATATAGCAATCAGCCCCAGCATTTT. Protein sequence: CASSQTGYSNQPQHF.

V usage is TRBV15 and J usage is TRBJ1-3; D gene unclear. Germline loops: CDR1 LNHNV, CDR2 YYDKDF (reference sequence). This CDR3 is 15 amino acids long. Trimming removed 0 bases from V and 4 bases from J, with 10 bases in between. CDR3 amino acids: CATSRDGQHGNTIYF. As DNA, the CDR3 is TGTGCCACCAGCAGAGATGGCCAGCACGGAAACACCATATATTTT.

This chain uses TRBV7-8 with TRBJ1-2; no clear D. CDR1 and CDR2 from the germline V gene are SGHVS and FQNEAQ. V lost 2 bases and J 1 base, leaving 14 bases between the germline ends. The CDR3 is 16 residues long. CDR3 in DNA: TGTGCCAGCAGCTTAAATGAGGCAGGAATTAACTATGGCTACACCTTC. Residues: CASSLNEAGINYGYTF. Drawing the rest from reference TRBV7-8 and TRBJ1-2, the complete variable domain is GAGVSQSPRYKVAKRGQDVALRCDPISGHVSLFWYQQALGQGPEFLTYFQNEAQLDKSGLPSDRFFAERPEGSVSTLKIQRTQQEDSAVYLCASSLNEAGINYGYTFGSGTRLTVV.

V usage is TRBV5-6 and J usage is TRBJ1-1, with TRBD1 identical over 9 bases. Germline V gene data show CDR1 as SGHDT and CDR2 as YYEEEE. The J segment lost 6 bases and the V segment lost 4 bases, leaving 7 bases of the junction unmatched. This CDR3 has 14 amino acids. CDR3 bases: TGTGCCAGCAGCCTCCGGGACAGGGTCCCTGAAGCTTTCTTT. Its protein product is CASSLRDRVPEAFF. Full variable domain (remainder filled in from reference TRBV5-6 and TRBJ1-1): DAGVTQSPTHLIKTRGQQVTLRCSPKSGHDTVSWYQQALGQGPQFIFQYYEEEERQRGNFPDRFSGHQFPNYSSELNVNALLLGDSALYLCASSLRDRVPEAFFGQGTRLTVV.

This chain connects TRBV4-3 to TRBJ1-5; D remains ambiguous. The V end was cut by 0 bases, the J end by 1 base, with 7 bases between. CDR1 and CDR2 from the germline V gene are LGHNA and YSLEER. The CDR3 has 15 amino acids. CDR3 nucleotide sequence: TGCGCCAGCAGCCAAGATACCAACAGCAATCAGCCCCAGCATTTT. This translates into CASSQDTNSNQPQHF.

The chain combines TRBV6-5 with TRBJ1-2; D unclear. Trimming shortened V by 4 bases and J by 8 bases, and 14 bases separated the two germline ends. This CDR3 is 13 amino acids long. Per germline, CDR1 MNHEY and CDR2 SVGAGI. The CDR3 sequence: CASSSLRLGGYTF. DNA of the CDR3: TGTGCCAGCAGTTCCCTCAGATTAGGGGGCTACACCTTC.

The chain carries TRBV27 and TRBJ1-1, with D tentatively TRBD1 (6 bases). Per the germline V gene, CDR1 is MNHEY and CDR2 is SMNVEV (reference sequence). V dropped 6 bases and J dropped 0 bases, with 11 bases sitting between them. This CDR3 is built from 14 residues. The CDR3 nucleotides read TGTGCCAGCAGGGACAGTCAAATGAACACTGAAGCTTTCTTT. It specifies CASRDSQMNTEAFF.

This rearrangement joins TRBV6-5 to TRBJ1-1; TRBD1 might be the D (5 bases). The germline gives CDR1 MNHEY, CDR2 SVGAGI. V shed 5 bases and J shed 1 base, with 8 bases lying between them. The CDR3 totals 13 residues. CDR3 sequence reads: CASSRTRNTEAFF. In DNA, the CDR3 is TGTGCCAGCAGTCGGACACGGAACACTGAAGCTTTCTTT.

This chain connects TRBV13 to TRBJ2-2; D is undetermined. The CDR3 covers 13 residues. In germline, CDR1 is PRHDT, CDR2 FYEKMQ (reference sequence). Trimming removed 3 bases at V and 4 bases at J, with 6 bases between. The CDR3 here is CASSFKVTGELFF. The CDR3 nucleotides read TGTGCCAGCAGCTTTAAGGTCACCGGGGAGCTGTTTTTT.

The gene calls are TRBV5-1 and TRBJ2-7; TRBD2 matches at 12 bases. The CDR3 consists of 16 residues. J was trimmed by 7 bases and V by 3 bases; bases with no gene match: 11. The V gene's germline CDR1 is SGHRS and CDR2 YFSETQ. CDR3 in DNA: TGCGCCAGCAGCTCGACGGAACTAGCGGGGGGCCGGGAGCAGTACTTC. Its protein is CASSSTELAGGREQYF.

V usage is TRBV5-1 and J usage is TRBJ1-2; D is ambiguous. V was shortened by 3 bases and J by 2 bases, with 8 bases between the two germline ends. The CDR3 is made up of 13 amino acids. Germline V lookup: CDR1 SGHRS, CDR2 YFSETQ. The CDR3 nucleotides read TGCGCCAGCAGCTCGACGGGCAACTATGGCTACACCTTC. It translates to CASSSTGNYGYTF.

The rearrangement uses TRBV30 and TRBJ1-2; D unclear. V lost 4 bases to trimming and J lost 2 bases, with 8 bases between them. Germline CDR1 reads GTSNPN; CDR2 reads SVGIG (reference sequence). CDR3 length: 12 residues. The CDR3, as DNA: TGTGCCTGGAAGGTTGCGAACTATGGCTACACCTTC. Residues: CAWKVANYGYTF.

The CDR3 nucleotides are TGCGCCAGCAGCTTGGAGGCCGGGGAGCTGTTTTTT. Translated, it gives CASSLEAGELFF. The rearrangement joins TRBV5-1 to TRBJ2-2, with no clear D. V lost 0 bases and J lost 6, with 3 bases in between. The germline V gene encodes CDR1 SGHRS and CDR2 YFSETQ. The CDR3 runs to 12 residues.

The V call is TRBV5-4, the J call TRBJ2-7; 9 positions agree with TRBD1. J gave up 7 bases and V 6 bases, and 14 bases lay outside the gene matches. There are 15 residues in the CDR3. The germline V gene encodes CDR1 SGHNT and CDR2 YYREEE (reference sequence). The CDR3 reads CASISGTGPSGEQYF. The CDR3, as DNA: TGTGCCAGCATCTCCGGGACAGGGCCCTCCGGAGAGCAGTACTTC.

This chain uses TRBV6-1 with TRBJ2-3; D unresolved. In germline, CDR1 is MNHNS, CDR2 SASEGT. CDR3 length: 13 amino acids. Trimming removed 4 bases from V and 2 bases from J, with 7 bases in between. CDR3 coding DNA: TGTGCCAGCAGTGTTTTCAACACAGATACGCAGTATTTT. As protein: CASSVFNTDTQYF.

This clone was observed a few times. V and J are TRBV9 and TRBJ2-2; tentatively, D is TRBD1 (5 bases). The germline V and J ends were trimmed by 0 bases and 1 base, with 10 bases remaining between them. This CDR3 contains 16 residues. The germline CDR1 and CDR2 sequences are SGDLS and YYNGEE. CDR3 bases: TGTGCCAGCAGCGTAGAAGGGCAGGGGAACACCGGGGAGCTGTTTTTT. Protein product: CASSVEGQGNTGELFF. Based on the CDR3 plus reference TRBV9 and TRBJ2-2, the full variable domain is DSGVTQTPKHLITATGQRVTLRCSPRSGDLSVYWYQQSLDQGLQFLIQYYNGEERAKGNILERFSAQQFPDLHSELNLSSLELGDSALYFCASSVEGQGNTGELFFGEGSRLTVL.

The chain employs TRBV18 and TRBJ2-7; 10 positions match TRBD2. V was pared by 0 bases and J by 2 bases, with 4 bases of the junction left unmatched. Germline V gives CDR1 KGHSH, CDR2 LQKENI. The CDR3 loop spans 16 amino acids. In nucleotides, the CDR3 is TGTGCCAGCTCACCACCCGGACTAGCGGCAACCTACGAGCAGTACTTC. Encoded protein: CASSPPGLAATYEQYF. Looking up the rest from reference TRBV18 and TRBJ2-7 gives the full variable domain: NAGVMQNPRHLVRRRGQEARLRCSPMKGHSHVYWYRQLPEEGLKFMVYLQKENIIDESGMPKERFSAEFPKEGPSILRIQQVVRGDSAAYFCASSPPGLAATYEQYFGPGTRLTVT.